This T cell receptor (beta chain) was obtained from a study of blood T cells in healthy people across ages (dated by TCRdb to 2014 to 2015). A note on the overall study: In model experiments, roughly one uniquely barcoded TCR beta cDNA molecule per two T cells was captured by template switching. The donors were split into four age groups: young (average roughly 15 years), middle-aged (39), aged (over 55) and long-lived (more than 80). To track age-related changes in TCR beta repertoire diversity, the study relied on deep sequencing normalized with unique cDNA molecular identifiers. For two donors (one aged 18 to 29 and one aged 80 or older), the study analyzed two additional independent replicas of 1 million unique cDNA reads from the same blood draw. To avoid experimental bias, donors of different ages were randomly spread across the sequencing lanes.

Donors were about 36 systemically healthy Caucasian individuals from Russia aged roughly 6 to 95 years. Roughly 10 milliliters of peripheral blood were drawn from each donor into EDTA-treated Vacutainer tubes. PBMCs were isolated by Ficoll-Paque density-gradient centrifugation, with at least 6 million obtained per sample. Total RNA was extracted from PBMCs with Trizol reagent, with at least 6 micrograms obtained per sample. For every donor, an aliquot of PBMCs went through flow cytometry to measure the percentages of naive CD45RAhigh/CD27high T cells. What the authors observed across the whole study: The CMV infection status of donors was not known, potentially confounding age-related changes in expanded clonotypes. Observed TCR beta diversity per million T cells fell roughly linearly with age, and a significant reduction was already apparent by age around 40. The percentage of naive T cells measured by flow cytometry correlated strongly with observed TCR beta diversity. Estimates of total diversity based on one million sequenced T cells were considered lower bounds and underestimates. Conclusive comparison of naive and antigen-experienced compartments was prevented by the profiling of bulk unsorted PBMCs. Compared with the aged group, the long-lived group had more naive CD4+ T cells, fewer expanded clones and increased TCR diversity, suggesting age selection.

This clonotype appeared once. Its antigen specificity is not known. No base quality information exists; no much larger clone differs at one position. Preparation of the library involved 5' RACE. Instrument on record: Illumina HiSeq 2500. A second PCR of roughly 6 to 11 cycles was run with a J-beta primer mix and a sample-barcoded 5' primer. A template-switch 5' adaptor carrying 12 random nucleotides introduced a unique molecular identifier onto each TCR beta cDNA molecule. Each sample yielded at least 3 million CDR3-containing paired-end reads. The Mint cDNA synthesis kit, primed by a TRBC-specific oligonucleotide, was used to synthesize first-strand cDNA from all RNA. All cDNA was treated with uracil-DNA glycosylase and then went through a first 18-cycle PCR with the universal primers M1SS and BC2_uni_R. The authors' analysis ran thus. Each sample was normalized by randomly selecting 1 million high-quality reads, each carrying a distinct molecular identifier. Reads sharing molecular identifiers were discarded rather than binned into consensus sequences. CDR3 identification, clonotype clustering and error correction used MiTCR with a Q25 quality threshold and the strictest error-elimination algorithm. A nonparametric unseen species model with Euler transformation was used to estimate lower-bound total TCR beta diversity. TCRdb reworked the public reads: Q25 trimming with fastp, MiXCR clone assembly, productive beta chains retained. Identical CDR3 proteins give one entry, which carries the most common genes and DNA. The V and J calls were not made by the authors but by TCRdb's processing. This sample lists roughly 2 million distinct CDR3 sequences; just under 50% were detected once. The leading ten clones occupy 2% to 2.5% of the sample.

V and J are truncated by 0 bases and 6 bases respectively, leaving an intervening sequence of 12 bases. Per the germline V gene, KGHDR is the CDR1 and SFDVKD is the CDR2. CDR3 length: 15 amino acids, cysteine to phenylalanine. Only CDR3 DNA is held: 45 bases, read in frame from base 1. The receptor comes from a woman aged 40 to 50 in good health. This receptor chain uses TRBV24-1 and TRBJ2-3; TRBD2 is a possible D gene, resting on 6 matching bases. What was sequenced was blood. The encoded CDR3 is CATSDLWTGRDTQYF. The nucleotides read TGTGCCACCAGTGATTTGTGGACGGGGAGGGATACGCAGTATTTT.